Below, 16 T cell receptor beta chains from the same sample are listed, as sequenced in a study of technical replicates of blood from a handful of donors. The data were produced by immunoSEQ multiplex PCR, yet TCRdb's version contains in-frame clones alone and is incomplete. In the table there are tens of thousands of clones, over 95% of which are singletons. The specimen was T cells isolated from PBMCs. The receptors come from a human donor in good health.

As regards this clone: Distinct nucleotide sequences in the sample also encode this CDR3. CDR3 nucleotide sequence: TGTGCCAGCAGCGTAGGGGTAGCGGGAGGGCCTGGGGAGACCCAGTACTTC. Translation: CASSVGVAGGPGETQYF. The V call is TRBV9, the J call TRBJ2-5, with 11 bases matching TRBD2. The ends lost 0 bases at V and 5 bases at J; junction bases unmatched: 9. The CDR3 sequence is 17 residues long. In germline, CDR1 is SGDLS, CDR2 YYNGEE.

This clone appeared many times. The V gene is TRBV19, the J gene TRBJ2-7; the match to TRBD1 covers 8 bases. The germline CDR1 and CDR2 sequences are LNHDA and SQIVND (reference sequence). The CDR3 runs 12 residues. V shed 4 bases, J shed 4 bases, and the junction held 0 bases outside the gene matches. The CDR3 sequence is CASSRTGYEQYF. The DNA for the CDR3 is TGTGCCAGTAGTAGGACAGGGTACGAGCAGTACTTC.

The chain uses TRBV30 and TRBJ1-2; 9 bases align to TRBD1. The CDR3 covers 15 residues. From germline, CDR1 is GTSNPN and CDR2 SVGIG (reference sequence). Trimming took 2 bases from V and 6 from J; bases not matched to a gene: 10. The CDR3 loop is CAWSPGRQGENGYTF. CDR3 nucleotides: TGTGCCTGGAGTCCCGGAAGACAGGGGGAAAATGGCTACACCTTC.

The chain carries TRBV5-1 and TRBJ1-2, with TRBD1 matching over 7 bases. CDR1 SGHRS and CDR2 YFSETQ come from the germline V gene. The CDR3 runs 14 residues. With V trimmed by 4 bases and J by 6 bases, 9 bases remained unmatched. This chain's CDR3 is CASSGEGGLDGYTF. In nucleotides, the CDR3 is TGCGCCAGCAGCGGGGAAGGGGGCTTGGATGGCTACACCTTC. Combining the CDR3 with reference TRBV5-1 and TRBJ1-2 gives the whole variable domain KAGVTQTPRYLIKTRGQQVTLSCSPISGHRSVSWYQQTPGQGLQFLFEYFSETQRNKGNFPGRFSGRQFSNSRSEMNVSTLELGDSALYLCASSGEGGLDGYTFGSGTRLTVV.

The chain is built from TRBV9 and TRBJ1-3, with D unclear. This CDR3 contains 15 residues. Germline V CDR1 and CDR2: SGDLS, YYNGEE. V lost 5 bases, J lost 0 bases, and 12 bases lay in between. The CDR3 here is CASSPKRGSGNTIYF. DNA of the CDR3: TGTGCCAGCAGTCCTAAGAGAGGCTCTGGAAACACCATATATTTT.

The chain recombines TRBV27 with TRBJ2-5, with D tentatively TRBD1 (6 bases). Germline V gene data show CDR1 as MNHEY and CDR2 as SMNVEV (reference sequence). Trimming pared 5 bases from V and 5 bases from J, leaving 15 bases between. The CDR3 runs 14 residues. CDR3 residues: CASSPGIRGETQYF. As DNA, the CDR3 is TGTGCCAGCAGTCCTGGAATCAGGGGCGAGACCCAGTACTTC.

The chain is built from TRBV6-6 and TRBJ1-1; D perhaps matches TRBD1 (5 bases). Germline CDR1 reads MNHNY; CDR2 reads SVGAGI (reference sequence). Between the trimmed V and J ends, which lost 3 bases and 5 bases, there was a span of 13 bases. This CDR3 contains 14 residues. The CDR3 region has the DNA TGTGCCAGCAGTTATCGGGGGGAGGGGACTGAAGCTTTCTTT. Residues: CASSYRGEGTEAFF.

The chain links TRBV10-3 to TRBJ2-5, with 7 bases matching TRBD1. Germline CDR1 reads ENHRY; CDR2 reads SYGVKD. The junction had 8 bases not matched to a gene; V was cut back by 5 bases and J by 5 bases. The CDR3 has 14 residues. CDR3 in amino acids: CAISLGQAGETQYF. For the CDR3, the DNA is TGTGCCATCAGTCTCGGACAGGCCGGGGAGACCCAGTACTTC.

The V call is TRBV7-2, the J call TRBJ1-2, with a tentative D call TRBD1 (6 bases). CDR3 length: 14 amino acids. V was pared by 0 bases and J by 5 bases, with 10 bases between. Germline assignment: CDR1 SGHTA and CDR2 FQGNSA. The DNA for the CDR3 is TGTGCCAGCAGCTTAGCAGGGGGAATGTATGGCTACACCTTC. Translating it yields CASSLAGGMYGYTF.

The CDR3 region is CAISENREKYGYTF. CDR3 nucleotides: TGTGCCATCAGTGAAAACAGGGAGAAATATGGCTACACCTTC. The chain links TRBV10-3 to TRBJ1-2; D possibly corresponds to TRBD1 (6 bases). The V gene lost 3 bases and the J gene lost 5 bases, with 13 bases spanning the gap. CDR3 length: 14 amino acids. Germline lookup yields CDR1 ENHRY and CDR2 SYGVKD.

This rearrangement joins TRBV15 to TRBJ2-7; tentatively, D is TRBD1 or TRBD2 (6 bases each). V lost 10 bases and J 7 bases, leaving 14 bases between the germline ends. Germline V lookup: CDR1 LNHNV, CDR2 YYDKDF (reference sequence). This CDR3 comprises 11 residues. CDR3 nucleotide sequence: TGTGCCATCACCAGGGGAGGAGAGCAGTACTTC. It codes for CAITRGGEQYF.

Written as DNA, the CDR3 is TGTGCCAGCGGCTACTCGGGGGTAAAACTGTTTTTT. Translation gives CASGYSGVKLFF. This rearrangement joins TRBV28 to TRBJ1-4; D may be TRBD1 (5 bases). The CDR3 has 12 residues. Per the germline V gene, CDR1 is MDHEN and CDR2 is SYDVKM. Trimming took 8 bases from V and 10 from J, leaving 14 bases between them. The variable domain in full, completed from reference TRBV28 and TRBJ1-4, reads DVKVTQSSRYLVKRTGEKVFLECVQDMDHENMFWYRQDPGLGLRLIYFSYDVKMKEKGDIPEGYSVSREKKERFSLILESASTNQTSMYLCASGYSGVKLFFGSGTQLSVL.

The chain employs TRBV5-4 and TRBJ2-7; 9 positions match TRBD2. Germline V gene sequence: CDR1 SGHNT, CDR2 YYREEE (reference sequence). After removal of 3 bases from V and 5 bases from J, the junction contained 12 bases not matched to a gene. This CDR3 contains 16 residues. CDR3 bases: TGTGCCAGCAGCTCGGCCGGCGGGAGGGCCTTCCACGAGCAGTACTTC. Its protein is CASSSAGGRAFHEQYF. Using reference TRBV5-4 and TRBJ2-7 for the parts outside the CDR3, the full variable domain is ETGVTQSPTHLIKTRGQQVTLRCSSQSGHNTVSWYQQALGQGPQFIFQYYREEENGRGNFPPRFSGLQFPNYSSELNVNALELDDSALYLCASSSAGGRAFHEQYFGPGTRLTVT.

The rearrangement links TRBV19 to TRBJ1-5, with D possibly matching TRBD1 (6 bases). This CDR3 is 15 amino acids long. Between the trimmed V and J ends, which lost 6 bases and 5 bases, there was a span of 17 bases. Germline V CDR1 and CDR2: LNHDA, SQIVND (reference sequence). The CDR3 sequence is CASRGGPGLDQPQHF. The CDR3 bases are TGTGCCAGTAGAGGGGGACCGGGACTAGATCAGCCCCAGCATTTT. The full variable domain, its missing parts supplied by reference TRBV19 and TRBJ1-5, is DGGITQSPKYLFRKEGQNVTLSCEQNLNHDAMYWYRQDPGQGLRLIYYSQIVNDFQKGDIAEGYSVSREKKESFPLTVTSAQKNPTAFYLCASRGGPGLDQPQHFGDGTRLSIL.

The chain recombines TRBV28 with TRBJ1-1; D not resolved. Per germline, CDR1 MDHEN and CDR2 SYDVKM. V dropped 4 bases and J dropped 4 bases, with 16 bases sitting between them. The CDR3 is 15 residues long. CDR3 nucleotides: TGTGCCAGCAGTTCCCATGGTGGCTTTCGCACTGAAGCTTTCTTT. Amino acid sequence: CASSSHGGFRTEAFF.

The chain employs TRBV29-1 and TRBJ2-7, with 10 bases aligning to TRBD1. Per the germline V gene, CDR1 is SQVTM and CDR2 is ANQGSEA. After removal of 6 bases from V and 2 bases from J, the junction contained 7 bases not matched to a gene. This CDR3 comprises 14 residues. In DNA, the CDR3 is TGCAGCGTCCTTACCGGGACAGGGGCCTACGAGCAGTACTTC. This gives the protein CSVLTGTGAYEQYF.